This T cell receptor beta chain was sequenced during a study of CD8 T cells in ankylosing spondylitis. Overall study results and limits: Reactive arthritis synovial fluid and blood previously showed some of these motif variants. Typical of ankylosing spondylitis blood, it appeared, was a TCR beta motif of eight highly homologous variants. Reportedly, disease-linked clones are significantly enriched in ankylosing spondylitis patients' matched synovial fluid.

This clonotype was recorded a few times. The antigen remains unidentified. Library preparation for TCR beta used quantitative 5'-RACE with molecular barcodes. TCRdb independently ran MiXCR on the 5' RACE reads; one entry per CDR3 protein. The sample has hundreds of thousands of distinct CDR3 sequences; over 15% are singletons. Germline V lookup: CDR1 MGHDK, CDR2 SYGVNS. V lost 5 bases and J 3 bases, leaving 16 bases between the germline ends. The length of the CDR3 is 15 residues. This clonotype originated in a male donor with ankylosing spondylitis. This sequence joins TRBV25-1 and TRBJ2-5, with D possibly TRBD2 on 6 matching bases. Sequenced input: blood, either unsorted or a sorted T cell fraction (not recorded which). The CDR3 region has the DNA TGTGCCAGCAGTAAGCCGACTAGATCCAAAGAGACCCAGTACTTC. This encodes CASSKPTRSKETQYF.